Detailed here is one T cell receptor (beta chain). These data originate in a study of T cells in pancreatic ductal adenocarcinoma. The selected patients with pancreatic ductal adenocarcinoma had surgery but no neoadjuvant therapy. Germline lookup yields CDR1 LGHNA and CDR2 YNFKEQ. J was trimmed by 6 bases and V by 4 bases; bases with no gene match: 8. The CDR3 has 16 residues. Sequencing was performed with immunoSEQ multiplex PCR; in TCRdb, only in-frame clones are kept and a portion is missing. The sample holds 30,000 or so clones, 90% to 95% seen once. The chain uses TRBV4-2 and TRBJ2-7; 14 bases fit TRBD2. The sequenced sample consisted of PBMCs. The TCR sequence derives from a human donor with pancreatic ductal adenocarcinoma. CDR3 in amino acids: CASSPGTSGSRSEQYF. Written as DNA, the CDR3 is TGTGCCAGCAGCCCGGGGACTAGCGGGAGTAGGTCCGAGCAGTACTTC.